This TCR beta chain was identified in a study of cytomegalovirus exposure and HLA in healthy donors (dated by TCRdb to 2016 to 2017). About the full investigation: In an earlier analysis of some 550 of the donors, under 300 Gb of sequence data and 90 million to 120 million unique TCR beta sequences from about 190 million T cells were reported. Roughly 300 gigabases of sequencing data and approximately 85 million unique TCR sequences were included in an early release covering roughly 600 HLA-typed donors. Among the roughly 380 genotyped donors, roughly 80% belonged to the genetic ancestry cluster associated with self-reported Caucasian donors. The study aimed to test whether signatures of past pathogen exposure could be identified by cataloging public T cell receptors. Using immunosequencing, the study profiled T cell repertoires from 550 to 750 subjects and related those repertoires to cytomegalovirus serostatus. Besides the first cohort of more than 650 subjects, a separate validation cohort made up of 120 different subjects was used. High-throughput TCR immunosequencing, statistical association of individual TCRs with disease status, and machine learning were combined to predict cytomegalovirus infection status. A later analysis re-examined previously published TCR beta repertoires from just over 650 donors and added high-resolution HLA genotyping to investigate patterns of TCR occurrence. The later analysis used no new phenotypic data to find candidate immune exposures, relying instead on TCR beta sequences and their occurrence across donors. An earlier analysis of about 600 of the donors used high-throughput TCR beta sequencing to judge whether each TCR beta V gene segment behaved as functional or pseudogenic. Donor age, sex, ethnicity and CMV serostatus were compiled together with the repertoire data. Genome-wide SNP genotypes for about 65% of the roughly 700 donors were used in a later genetic analysis, which treated that subset as a discovery cohort. Every repertoire in the discovery cohort had been generated on one and the same sequencing platform. Both class I and class II loci were covered by HLA typing, at four-digit resolution. Typing coverage varied by locus: roughly 620-630 donors for A, B, C, DRB1 and DQB1; roughly 520 for DQA1; more than 600 for DPA1; more than 450 for DPB1. Several DR-DQ haplotypes were handled as single units for association and clustering, since linkage in the cohort was strong. Among approximately 370 genotyped donors of the cohort, an average of approximately 220,000 unique TCR beta nucleotide sequences was sequenced per donor, of which approximately 18% were non-productive. Study-wide conclusions, independent of this receptor: In both the original and validation cohorts, the classifier was reported to diagnose cytomegalovirus status with high specificity and sensitivity. Most TCR sequences were seen in very few donors, while some public TCRs were found in many individuals. A later analysis associated about 17,000 TCR beta sequences with specific HLA alleles at a false discovery rate of 0.05. The sequencing pipeline was judged likely to have produced a cluster of highly shared sequence variants as a technical artifact. Immune exposure information for the cohort was limited to CMV serostatus. Broadly in line with IMGT annotations, most TCR beta V segments showed up in productive rearrangements about 87% or about 30% of the time in an earlier analysis of 587 of the donors. Linkage disequilibrium might explain the correlated functional status among segregating V segments, but an unknown experimental factor could not be ruled out. Because the 87-base-pair reads could not distinguish some IMGT-functional V segments, including TRBV6-2 and TRBV6-3, those segments were excluded. Compared with the approximately 700-donor mean, donors in an Asian-associated ancestry cluster had fewer N-insertions in productive TCRs, according to a later genetic analysis. Sequencing depth was assumed to be roughly uniform across donors in the presence/absence analyses, though that assumption may not hold. In a later analysis, most CMV-associated TCR beta chains were found to appear HLA-restricted, with HLA associations seemingly driven largely by CMV exposure. Strong co-occurrence of HLA alleles, especially DR and DQ, made assigning TCR associations to individual alleles difficult. An association between a missense DCLRE1C variant and V-gene and J-gene trimming of TCR beta chains was found in a later genetic analysis and replicated in an independent cohort. In vitro tests confirmed that a few of the cytomegalovirus-associated TCR beta chains recognize cytomegalovirus antigens. In a later analysis, HLA-associated TCR beta chains were found to be more clonally expanded and to have lower generation probabilities than equally common non-associated chains. HLA typing was unavailable for some donors at each locus, so association tests used only the typed subset. The cohort was sequenced for TCR beta chains only, and without alpha or paired-chain data the features that could be detected were limited. The study gave a list of about 150 TCR beta chains associated with cytomegalovirus. According to a later analysis, parvovirus B19, influenza, CMV and Epstein-Barr virus appeared linked to several top co-occurrence clusters. A further reported finding was that TCR beta sequences accurately predicted the HLA-A and HLA-B alleles for most subjects in the first cohort. According to a later analysis, TCR association rates differed among HLA loci, with DRB1 alleles showing the most associated TCRs and HLA-C alleles showing the fewest. Over 15 rarely observed V segments, including chromosome 9 orphons, were excluded from the earlier analysis of about 610 of the donors because counts were too low. According to the authors, the approach could potentially be generalized to other disease states and immunological phenotypes.

Receptor amplification or capture employed the immunoSEQ multiplex PCR assay. The multiplex PCR relied on a mix of 60 forward primers for TCR Vbeta segments and 13 reverse primers for TCR Jbeta segments. The CDR3 region of rearranged TCR beta genes was amplified from genomic DNA with a multiplex PCR assay. The amplified TCR beta libraries were sequenced on the Illumina HiSeq System as 87-base-pair reads. In the authors' own workflow: A later analysis counted tens of millions of unique TCR beta chains across the 550 to 700 repertoires, and about 10 million of these chains were shared by at least two donors. Raw reads were error-corrected and collapsed into unique sequences with a nearest-neighbor algorithm that merged closely related sequences to remove PCR and sequencing errors. To assign V, D and J gene segments, CDR3 sequences were aligned to IMGT reference sequences. For a sequence to be retained, at least a six-nucleotide match to both a V gene segment and a J gene segment was required. Rearrangements were classified as productive when the CDR3 lacked stop codons and remained in frame with V and J, and all other rearrangements were classified as non-productive. Following IMGT convention, CDR3 was defined as the stretch from the second conserved V-encoded cysteine up to the conserved J-encoded phenylalanine. The earlier analysis of a few hundred of the donors excluded sequences that lacked an unambiguous match to a single V gene segment. In an earlier analysis of a few hundred of the donors, V segments were called functional above 56.7% productive rearrangements and were called segregating when the between-donor standard deviation exceeded 5%. A statistical classification framework was built to diagnose cytomegalovirus status from the catalog of TCR beta chain sequences. In a later analysis, V and J genes were assigned by comparing TCR nucleotide sequences against IMGT/GENE-DB human TR gene sequences. Using the TCRdist pipeline, a later analysis assigned CDR3 sequences along with most-parsimonious VDJ recombination scenarios. In a later analysis, every TCR beta chain was defined by the combination of its CDR3 amino acid sequence and its V-gene family, and reads without a unique V-gene family were dropped. In a later analysis, 450 to 600 highly shared, low-generation-probability nucleotide sequences were removed to address suspected cross-contamination and a sequencing artifact. For each public chain, a later analysis derived a clonal expansion index from normalized ranks of inferred template counts within each repertoire. Generation probabilities in a later analysis came from a VDJ recombination model fitted to out-of-frame rearrangements, and those results were checked against IGoR. A later analysis scored TCR-TCR, TCR-HLA and TCR-CMV co-occurrence with hypergeometric tests, applying a repertoire-size bias correction to TCR pairs. To estimate false discovery rates, a later analysis permuted the HLA or CMV assignments 20 times. In a later analysis, co-occurring TCRs were grouped using DBSCAN, with TCRdist sequence similarity added in when clustering inside HLA-allele-positive subsets. Co-occurrence clustering excluded repertoires with fewer than 30,000 or more than 120,000 public chains, plus five with anomalous nucleotide sharing. TCRdb re-hosts the immuneACCESS table, in-frame sequences only. Its copies lack some clones; in the studies checked, an unresolved V gene accounts for under half of them, and the cause for the rest is not known. V, J and clone size were drawn from that table, and D and trimming were deduced from the DNA. For this sample the table gives under 150,000 clones, of which roughly three quarters were detected only once. The leading ten clones occupy about 1% of the sample.

A remark on this clone: The clone's antigen remains unknown. Qualities for individual bases were not recorded, and no much larger clone is one base off.

The CDR3 has 15 amino acids, counting the end cysteine and phenylalanine. Just CDR3 DNA is preserved here, 45 bases in frame from base 1. Via the germline V gene (reference sequence), CDR1 is MNHEY and CDR2 SMNVEV. Deletion took 5 bases off V and 3 bases off J, with a span of 14 bases between the germline ends. The cohort comprised fewer than 750 healthy bone marrow donors. At the time of sampling, every cohort member was nominally healthy, though immune exposures that went unrecorded were likely present. The donor tested CMV seronegative, placing the donor among the 350 or so seronegative members of the cohort. Each donor provided a peripheral blood sample, and peripheral blood mononuclear cells were used for TCR beta sequencing. The Qiagen DNeasy Blood Extraction Kit was used to extract genomic DNA from the blood cell samples.

This receptor was obtained from a man between 18 and 35 years old in good health and CMV-seronegative. Sequences were obtained from PBMCs. The V and J segments used are TRBV27 and TRBJ1-5; tentative D gene TRBD1, with 6 bases matching. The bases read TGTGCCAGCAGTACCCTCGGACAGCCCAATCAGCCCCAGCATTTT. The resulting protein is CASSTLGQPNQPQHF.